These 3 T cell receptor beta chains were sequenced from one sample in a study of blood T cell repertoires in COVID-19. The repertoire was sequenced with immunoSEQ multiplex PCR; TCRdb's copy has only in-frame clones and lacks some. The table records some 170,000 clones, 65% to 90% of them present only once. The material sequenced was PBMCs or T cells enriched from blood (not recorded which). The receptor set was obtained from a man between 50 and 59 years old who had recovered from COVID-19.

This clone has only a few counts. The chain has TRBV11-2 and TRBJ2-7; D uncertain. Trimming left V 6 bases short and J 4 bases short, with 7 bases between. Germline V CDR1 and CDR2: SGHAT, FQNNGV. The CDR3 consists of 11 residues. CDR3 coding DNA: TGTGCCAGCAGTGGGCCGTACGAGCAGTACTTC. As protein: CASSGPYEQYF.

This clone was observed once. The genes are TRBV15 and TRBJ1-2; D is perhaps TRBD1 (6 bases). V was shortened by 1 base and J by 8 bases, with 17 bases between the two germline ends. Germline assignment: CDR1 LNHNV and CDR2 YYDKDF (reference sequence). The CDR3 covers 15 residues. CDR3 amino acids: CATSRAGTRAIGYTF. The CDR3 DNA sequence: TGTGCCACCAGCAGAGCCGGGACAAGGGCTATAGGCTACACCTTC.

The chain links TRBV6-5 to TRBJ1-5; 8 nucleotides match TRBD1. The CDR3 contains 13 residues. Losses at the gene ends were 11 bases for V and 5 bases for J; bases not matched to a gene: 8. Germline V gene sequence: CDR1 MNHEY, CDR2 SVGAGI. The CDR3 DNA is TGTGCCGCTAGGGCAGGGGGCTATCAGCCCCAGCATTTT. Translation: CAARAGGYQPQHF.